This TCR beta chain was found in a study of T cells in Graves' hyperthyroidism and ophthalmopathy. The CDR3 regions of TCR beta were amplified from RNA transcripts. First-round RT-PCR targeting the TCR CDR3 was performed with the HTBI primer set. TCRdb fed the multiplex PCR reads into MiXCR, producing one record per CDR3 protein. The top ten clones hold about 37% of a sample with some 350,000 distinct CDR3 sequences, around 15% of them seen once. This clonotype came up a few times. A much larger clone differs by one base, so this may be a read error. After removal of 6 bases from V and 12 bases from J, the junction contained 10 bases not matched to a gene. Germline V gene data show CDR1 as MNHEY and CDR2 as SMNVEV (reference sequence). There are 13 residues in the CDR3.

Sequencing input: blood. The chain recombines TRBV27 with TRBJ2-1; 8 nucleotides match TRBD2. This receptor was obtained from a woman aged 40 to 55 with Graves' ophthalmopathy. CDR3 sequence: CASRETSAHGQFF. In DNA form, the CDR3 reads TGTGCCAGCAGGGAGACTAGCGCCCATGGGCAGTTCTTC.